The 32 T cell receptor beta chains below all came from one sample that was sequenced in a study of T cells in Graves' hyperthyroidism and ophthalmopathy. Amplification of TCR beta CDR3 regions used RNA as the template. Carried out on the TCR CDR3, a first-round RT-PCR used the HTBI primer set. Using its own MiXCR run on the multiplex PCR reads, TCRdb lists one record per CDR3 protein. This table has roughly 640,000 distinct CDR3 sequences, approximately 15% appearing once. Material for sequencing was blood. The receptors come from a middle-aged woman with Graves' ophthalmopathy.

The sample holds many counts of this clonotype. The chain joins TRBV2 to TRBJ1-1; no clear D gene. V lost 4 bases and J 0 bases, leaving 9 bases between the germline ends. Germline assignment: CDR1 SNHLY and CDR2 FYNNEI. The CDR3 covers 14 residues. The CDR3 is CASSVLGVNTEAFF. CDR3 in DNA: TGTGCCAGCAGTGTGTTGGGAGTGAACACTGAAGCTTTCTTT.

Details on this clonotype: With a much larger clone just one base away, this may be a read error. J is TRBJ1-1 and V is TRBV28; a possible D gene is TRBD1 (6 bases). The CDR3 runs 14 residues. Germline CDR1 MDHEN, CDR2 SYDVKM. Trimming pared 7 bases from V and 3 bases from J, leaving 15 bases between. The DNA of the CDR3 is TGTGCCAGCACCTCTCTTAGGGGGTACACTGAAGCTTTCTTT. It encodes CASTSLRGYTEAFF.

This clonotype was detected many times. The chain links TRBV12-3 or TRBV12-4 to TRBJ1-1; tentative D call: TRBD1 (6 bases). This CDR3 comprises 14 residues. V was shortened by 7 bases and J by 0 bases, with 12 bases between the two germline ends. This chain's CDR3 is CASTLQGVNTEAFF. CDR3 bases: TGTGCCAGCACCTTACAGGGAGTGAACACTGAAGCTTTCTTT.

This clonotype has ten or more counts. The CDR3 DNA sequence: TGCAGTGTGATCTCGCGGAGCTACAATGAGCAGTTCTTC. This sequence encodes CSVISRSYNEQFF. This sequence joins TRBV20-1 and TRBJ2-1; D gene uncertain. The CDR3 consists of 13 residues. Germline V gives CDR1 DFQATT, CDR2 SNEGSKA (reference sequence). V shed 7 bases and J shed 3 bases, with 13 bases lying between them.

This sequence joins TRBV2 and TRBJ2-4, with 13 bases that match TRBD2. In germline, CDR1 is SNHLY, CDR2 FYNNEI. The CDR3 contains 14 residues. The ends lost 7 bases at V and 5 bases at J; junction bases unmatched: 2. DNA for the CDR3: TGTGCCAGCATCGGACTAGCGGGGGAAAACATTCAGTACTTC. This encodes CASIGLAGENIQYF.

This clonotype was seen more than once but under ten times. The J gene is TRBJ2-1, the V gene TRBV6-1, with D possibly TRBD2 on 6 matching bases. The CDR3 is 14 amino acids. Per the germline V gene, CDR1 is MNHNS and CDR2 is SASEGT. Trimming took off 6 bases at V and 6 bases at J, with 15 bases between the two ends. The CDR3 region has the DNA TGTGCCAGCAGCCTCGACGGGGGAGGCAATGAGCAGTTCTTC. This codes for CASSLDGGGNEQFF.

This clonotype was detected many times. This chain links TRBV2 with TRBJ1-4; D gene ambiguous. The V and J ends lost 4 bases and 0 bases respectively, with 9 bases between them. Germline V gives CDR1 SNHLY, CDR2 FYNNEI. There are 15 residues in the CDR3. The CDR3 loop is CASSVDGTTNEKLFF. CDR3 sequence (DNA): TGTGCCAGCAGTGTGGACGGAACAACTAATGAAAAACTGTTTTTT.

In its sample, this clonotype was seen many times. CDR3 bases: TGTGCCTGGAGCCCCGGGGTTAGCGGGAGCTCCTACAATGAGCAGTTCTTC. Protein product: CAWSPGVSGSSYNEQFF. The chain carries TRBV30 and TRBJ2-1, with 9 positions matching TRBD2. V was clipped by 3 bases and J by 0 bases; unmatched bases: 9. CDR3 size: 17 residues. Germline loops: CDR1 GTSNPN, CDR2 SVGIG (reference sequence). Full variable domain (outside the CDR3, taken from reference TRBV30 and TRBJ2-1): SQTIHQWPATLVQPVGSPLSLECTVEGTSNPNLYWYRQAAGRGLQLLFYSVGIGQISSEVPQNLSASRPQDRQFILSSKKLLLSDSGFYLCAWSPGVSGSSYNEQFFGPGTRLTVL.

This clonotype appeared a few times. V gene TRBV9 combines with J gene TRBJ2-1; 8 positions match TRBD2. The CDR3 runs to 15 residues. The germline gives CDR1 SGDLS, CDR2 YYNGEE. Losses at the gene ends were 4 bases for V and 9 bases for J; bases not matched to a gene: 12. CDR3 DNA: TGTGCCAGCAGCACGTCGGTCGGGAGGGCGGGTGAGCAGTTCTTC. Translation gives CASSTSVGRAGEQFF.

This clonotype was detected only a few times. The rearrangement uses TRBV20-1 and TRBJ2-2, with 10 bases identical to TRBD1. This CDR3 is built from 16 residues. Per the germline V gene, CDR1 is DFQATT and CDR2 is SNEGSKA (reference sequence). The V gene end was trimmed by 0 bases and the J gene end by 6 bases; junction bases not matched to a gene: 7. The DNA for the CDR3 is TGCAGTGCTAGAGATCGGGACAGGGGTTGGGCCGGGGAGCTGTTTTTT. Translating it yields CSARDRDRGWAGELFF.

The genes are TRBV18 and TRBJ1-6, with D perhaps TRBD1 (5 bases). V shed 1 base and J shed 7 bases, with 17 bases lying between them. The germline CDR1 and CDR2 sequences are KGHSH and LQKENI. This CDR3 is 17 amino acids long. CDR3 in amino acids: CASSPLGFREGNSPLHF. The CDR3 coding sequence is TGTGCCAGCTCACCACTGGGGTTTCGCGAGGGGAATTCACCCCTCCACTTT.

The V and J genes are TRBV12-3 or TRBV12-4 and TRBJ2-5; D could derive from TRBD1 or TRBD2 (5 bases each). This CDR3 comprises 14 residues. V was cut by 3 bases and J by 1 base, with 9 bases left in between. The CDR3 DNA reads TGTGCCAGCAGTTTGAGGGGCCTCCAAGAGACCCAGTACTTC. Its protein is CASSLRGLQETQYF.

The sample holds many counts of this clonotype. In DNA form, the CDR3 reads TGTGCCAGCAGTTCACGGATTAAAGAAGAAAAACTGTTTTTT. Amino acids: CASSSRIKEEKLFF. The chain joins TRBV12-3 or TRBV12-4 to TRBJ1-4, with D unclear. Trimming took off 4 bases at V and 8 bases at J, with 14 bases between the two ends. This CDR3 has 14 amino acids.

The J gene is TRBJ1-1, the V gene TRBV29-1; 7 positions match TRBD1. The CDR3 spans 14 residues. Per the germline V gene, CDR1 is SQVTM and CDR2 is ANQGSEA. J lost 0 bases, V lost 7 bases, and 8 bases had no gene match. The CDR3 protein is CSARTGNMNTEAFF. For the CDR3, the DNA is TGCAGCGCTAGGACAGGAAATATGAACACTGAAGCTTTCTTT. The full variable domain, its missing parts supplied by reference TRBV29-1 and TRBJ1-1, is SAVISQKPSRDICQRGTSLTIQCQVDSQVTMMFWYRQQPGQSLTLIATANQGSEATYESGFVIDKFPISRPNLTFSTLTVSNMSPEDSSIYLCSARTGNMNTEAFFGQGTRLTVV.

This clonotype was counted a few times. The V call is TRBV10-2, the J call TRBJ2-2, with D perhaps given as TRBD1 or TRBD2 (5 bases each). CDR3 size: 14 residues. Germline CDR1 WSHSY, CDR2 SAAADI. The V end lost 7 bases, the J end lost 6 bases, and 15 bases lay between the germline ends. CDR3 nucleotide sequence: TGCGCCAGCACGGGGACCTCCCACGCCGGGGAGCTGTTTTTT. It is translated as CASTGTSHAGELFF.

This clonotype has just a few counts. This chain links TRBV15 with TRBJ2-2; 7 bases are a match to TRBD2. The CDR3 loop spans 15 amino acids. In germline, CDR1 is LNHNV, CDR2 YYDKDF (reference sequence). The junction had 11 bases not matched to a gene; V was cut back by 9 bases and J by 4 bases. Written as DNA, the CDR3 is TGTGCCACGCGCATCCTTGGGGAGGGCACCGGGGAGCTGTTTTTT. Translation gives CATRILGEGTGELFF.

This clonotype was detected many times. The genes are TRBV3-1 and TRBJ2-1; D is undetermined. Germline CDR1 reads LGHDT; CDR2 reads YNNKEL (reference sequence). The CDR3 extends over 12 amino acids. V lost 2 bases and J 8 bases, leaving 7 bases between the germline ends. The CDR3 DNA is TGTGCCAGCAGCCAATCCACCCATGAGCAGTTCTTC. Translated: CASSQSTHEQFF.

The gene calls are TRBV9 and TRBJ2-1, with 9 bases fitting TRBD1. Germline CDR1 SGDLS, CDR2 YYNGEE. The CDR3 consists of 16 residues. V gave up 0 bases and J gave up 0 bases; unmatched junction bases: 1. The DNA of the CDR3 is TGTGCCAGCAGCGTAGAACAGGGGGCCTCCTACAATGAGCAGTTCTTC. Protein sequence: CASSVEQGASYNEQFF.

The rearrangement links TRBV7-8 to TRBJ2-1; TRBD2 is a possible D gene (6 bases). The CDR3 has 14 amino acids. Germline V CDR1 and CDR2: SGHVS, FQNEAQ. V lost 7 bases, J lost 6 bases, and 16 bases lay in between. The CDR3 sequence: CASTLLETSNEQFF. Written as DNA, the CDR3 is TGTGCCAGCACCCTTTTGGAGACTAGCAATGAGCAGTTCTTC.

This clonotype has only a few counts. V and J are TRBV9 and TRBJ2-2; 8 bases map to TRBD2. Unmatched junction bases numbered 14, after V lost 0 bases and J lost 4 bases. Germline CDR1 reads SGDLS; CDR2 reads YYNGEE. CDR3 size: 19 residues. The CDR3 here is CASSVEPRWTSKGTGELFF. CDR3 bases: TGTGCCAGCAGCGTAGAACCTCGGTGGACTAGCAAGGGCACCGGGGAGCTGTTTTTT. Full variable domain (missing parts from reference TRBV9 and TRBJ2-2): DSGVTQTPKHLITATGQRVTLRCSPRSGDLSVYWYQQSLDQGLQFLIQYYNGEERAKGNILERFSAQQFPDLHSELNLSSLELGDSALYFCASSVEPRWTSKGTGELFFGEGSRLTVL.

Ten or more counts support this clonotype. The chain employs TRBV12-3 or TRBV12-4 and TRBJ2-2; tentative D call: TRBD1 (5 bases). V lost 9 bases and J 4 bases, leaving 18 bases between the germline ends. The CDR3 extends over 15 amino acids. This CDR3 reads CASAGQRPSTGELFF. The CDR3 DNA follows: TGTGCCAGTGCAGGGCAGCGCCCGAGCACCGGGGAGCTGTTTTTT.

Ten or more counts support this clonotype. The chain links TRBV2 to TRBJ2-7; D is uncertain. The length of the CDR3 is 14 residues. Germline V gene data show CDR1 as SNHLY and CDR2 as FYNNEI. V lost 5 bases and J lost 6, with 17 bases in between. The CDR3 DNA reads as TGTGCCAGCAGTACCCAGGCCGTTAGCCTCGAGCAGTACTTC. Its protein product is CASSTQAVSLEQYF.

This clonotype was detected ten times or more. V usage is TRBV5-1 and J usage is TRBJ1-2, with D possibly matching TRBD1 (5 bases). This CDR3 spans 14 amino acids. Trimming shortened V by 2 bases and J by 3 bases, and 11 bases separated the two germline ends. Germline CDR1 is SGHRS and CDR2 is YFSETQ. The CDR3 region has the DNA TGCGCCAGCAGCTTCTCGGTAGGGGACTATGGCTACACCTTC. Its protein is CASSFSVGDYGYTF.

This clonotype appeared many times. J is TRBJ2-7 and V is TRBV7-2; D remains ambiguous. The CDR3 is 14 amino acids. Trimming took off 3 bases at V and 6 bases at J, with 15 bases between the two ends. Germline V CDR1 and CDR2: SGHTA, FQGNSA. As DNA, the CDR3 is TGTGCCAGCAGCTTTGGGCAGCCAAACCTCGAGCAGTACTTC. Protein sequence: CASSFGQPNLEQYF.

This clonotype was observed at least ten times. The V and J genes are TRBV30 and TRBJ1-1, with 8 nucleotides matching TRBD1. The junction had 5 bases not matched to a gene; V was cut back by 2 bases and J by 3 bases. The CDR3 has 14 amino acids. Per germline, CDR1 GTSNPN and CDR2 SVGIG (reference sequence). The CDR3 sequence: CAWSPDRAYTEAFF. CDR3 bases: TGTGCCTGGAGTCCGGACAGGGCATACACTGAAGCTTTCTTT.

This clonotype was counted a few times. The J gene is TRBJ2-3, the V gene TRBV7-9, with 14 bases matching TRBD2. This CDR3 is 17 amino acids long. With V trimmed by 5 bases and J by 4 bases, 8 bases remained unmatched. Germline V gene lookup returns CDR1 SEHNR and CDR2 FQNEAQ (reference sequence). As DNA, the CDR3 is TGTGCCAGCAGCGGGACTAGCGGGAGCCGGGGAGCAGATACGCAGTATTTT. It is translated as CASSGTSGSRGADTQYF.

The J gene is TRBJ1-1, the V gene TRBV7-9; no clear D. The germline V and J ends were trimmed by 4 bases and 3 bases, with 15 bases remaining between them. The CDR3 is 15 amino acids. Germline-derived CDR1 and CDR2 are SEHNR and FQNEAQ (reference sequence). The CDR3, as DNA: TGTGCCAGCAGCTCCATAACTAAGAGGGACACTGAAGCTTTCTTT. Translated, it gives CASSSITKRDTEAFF. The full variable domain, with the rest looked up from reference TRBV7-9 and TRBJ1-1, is DTGVSQNPRHKITKRGQNVTFRCDPISEHNRLYWYRQTLGQGPEFLTYFQNEAQLEKSRLLSDRFSAERPKGSFSTLEIQRTEQGDSAMYLCASSSITKRDTEAFFGQGTRLTVV.

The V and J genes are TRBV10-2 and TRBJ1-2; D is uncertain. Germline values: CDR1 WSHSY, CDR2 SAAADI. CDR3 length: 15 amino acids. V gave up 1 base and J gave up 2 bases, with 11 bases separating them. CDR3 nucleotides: TGCGCCAGCAGTGAGTATTTGGATAGCAACTATGGCTACACCTTC. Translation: CASSEYLDSNYGYTF.

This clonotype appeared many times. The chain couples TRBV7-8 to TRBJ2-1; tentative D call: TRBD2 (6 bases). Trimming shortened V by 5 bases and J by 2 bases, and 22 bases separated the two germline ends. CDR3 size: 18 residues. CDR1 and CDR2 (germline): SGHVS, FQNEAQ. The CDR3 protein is CASSHKSYGGRTYNEQFF. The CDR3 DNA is TGTGCCAGCAGCCACAAATCCTATGGGGGGAGAACCTACAATGAGCAGTTCTTC. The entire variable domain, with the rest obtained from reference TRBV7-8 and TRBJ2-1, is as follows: GAGVSQSPRYKVAKRGQDVALRCDPISGHVSLFWYQQALGQGPEFLTYFQNEAQLDKSGLPSDRFFAERPEGSVSTLKIQRTQQEDSAVYLCASSHKSYGGRTYNEQFFGPGTRLTVL.

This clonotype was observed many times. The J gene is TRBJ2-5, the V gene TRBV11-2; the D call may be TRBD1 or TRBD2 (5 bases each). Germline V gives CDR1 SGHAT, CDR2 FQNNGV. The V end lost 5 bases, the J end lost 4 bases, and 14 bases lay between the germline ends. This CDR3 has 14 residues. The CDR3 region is CASSPGTRGETQYF. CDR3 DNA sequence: TGTGCCAGCAGCCCCGGGACCCGCGGAGAGACCCAGTACTTC.

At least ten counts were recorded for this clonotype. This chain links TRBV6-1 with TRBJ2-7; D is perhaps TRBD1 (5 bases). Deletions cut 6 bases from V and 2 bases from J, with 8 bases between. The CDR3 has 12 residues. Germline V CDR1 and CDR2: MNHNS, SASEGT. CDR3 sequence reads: CASRTDPYEQYF. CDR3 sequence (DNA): TGTGCCAGCAGGACAGATCCCTACGAGCAGTACTTC.

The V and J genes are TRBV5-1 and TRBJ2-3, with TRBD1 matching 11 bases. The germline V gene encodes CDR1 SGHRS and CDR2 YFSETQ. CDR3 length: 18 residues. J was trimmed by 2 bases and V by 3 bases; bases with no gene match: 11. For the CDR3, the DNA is TGCGCCAGCAGCTACACCCCCGGACAGGGGGCTTTCACAGATACGCAGTATTTT. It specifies CASSYTPGQGAFTDTQYF.